What follows are 23 T cell receptor beta chains derived from one specimen sequenced in a study of blood T cell repertoires in COVID-19. Libraries were prepared by immunoSEQ multiplex PCR; TCRdb keeps only in-frame clonotypes and omits some of them. The sample has roughly 250,000 clones, approximately 85% seen once; the top ten hold 4% to 5%. The sequencing input was peripheral blood. These receptors came from a woman in her sixties or seventies with acute or convalescent COVID-19.

This rearrangement joins TRBV28 to TRBJ1-5; 9 nucleotides match TRBD1. V shed 6 bases, J shed 5 bases, and the junction held 8 bases outside the gene matches. Germline values: CDR1 MDHEN, CDR2 SYDVKM. The CDR3 consists of 15 residues. The CDR3 DNA reads TGTGCCAGCAGCCCCCCTGACAGGGGGTATCAGCCCCAGCATTTT. Residues: CASSPPDRGYQPQHF. Filled out from reference TRBV28 and TRBJ1-5, the complete variable domain reads DVKVTQSSRYLVKRTGEKVFLECVQDMDHENMFWYRQDPGLGLRLIYFSYDVKMKEKGDIPEGYSVSREKKERFSLILESASTNQTSMYLCASSPPDRGYQPQHFGDGTRLSIL.

The V and J genes are TRBV18 and TRBJ1-4, with 9 nucleotides matching TRBD1. Germline CDR1 KGHSH, CDR2 LQKENI. CDR3 length: 14 residues. V dropped 4 bases and J dropped 7; count of bases not matched to a gene: 4. The CDR3: CASSRRDRAEKLFF. CDR3 nucleotides: TGTGCCAGCTCACGCCGGGACAGGGCTGAAAAACTGTTTTTT.

On this clone: Additional DNA sequences in this sample encode the identical CDR3. The chain recombines TRBV6-5 with TRBJ1-2; D remains ambiguous. Looked up from germline, CDR1 is MNHEY and CDR2 is SVGAGI. The CDR3 extends over 14 amino acids. Trimming took 0 bases from V and 4 from J, leaving 9 bases between them. For the CDR3, the DNA is TGTGCCAGCAGTTACTCGCTCCGGAGCTATGGCTACACCTTC. Translating gives CASSYSLRSYGYTF.

The chain recombines TRBV4-2 with TRBJ2-1, with 7 bases aligning to TRBD1. Germline V gene lookup returns CDR1 LGHNA and CDR2 YNFKEQ. V shed 5 bases, J shed 4 bases, and the junction held 23 bases outside the gene matches. The CDR3 sequence is 20 residues long. In nucleotides, the CDR3 is TGTGCCAGCAGCGCCCGACTCAGTAACGAGGGGGCAACATATTACAATGAGCAGTTCTTC. Translated: CASSARLSNEGATYYNEQFF.

The gene calls are TRBV5-4 and TRBJ2-3; D unresolved. Germline V gene data show CDR1 as SGHNT and CDR2 as YYREEE (reference sequence). Trimming shortened V by 0 bases and J by 0 bases, and 14 bases separated the two germline ends. The CDR3 covers 17 residues. The CDR3 region has the DNA TGTGCCAGCAGCTTGGGGGCCCGACCAGGCAGCACAGATACGCAGTATTTT. Its protein product is CASSLGARPGSTDTQYF. The entire variable domain, with the rest obtained from reference TRBV5-4 and TRBJ2-3, is as follows: ETGVTQSPTHLIKTRGQQVTLRCSSQSGHNTVSWYQQALGQGPQFIFQYYREEENGRGNFPPRFSGLQFPNYSSELNVNALELDDSALYLCASSLGARPGSTDTQYFGPGTRLTVL.

V gene TRBV19 combines with J gene TRBJ2-5; possibly TRBD1 for D (8 bases). Looked up from germline, CDR1 is LNHDA and CDR2 is SQIVND (reference sequence). V shed 4 bases and J shed 4 bases, with 19 bases lying between them. The CDR3 is 16 amino acids. CDR3 nucleotides: TGTGCCAGTAGTAGGGGGGGACAGGTCGTGGGAGAGACCCAGTACTTC. Its protein product is CASSRGGQVVGETQYF.

The table lists this clone with a few counts. The chain carries TRBV30 and TRBJ1-1; the D gene is possibly TRBD1 (5 bases). The germline V gene has CDR1 GTSNPN and CDR2 SVGIG (reference sequence). The CDR3 spans 14 residues. V was shortened by 0 bases and J by 4 bases, with 12 bases between the two germline ends. The CDR3 spells CAWSVKGAGTEAFF. The CDR3 coding sequence is TGTGCCTGGAGTGTAAAAGGGGCTGGCACTGAAGCTTTCTTT.

The rearrangement links TRBV2 to TRBJ1-2; D unresolved. V lost 4 bases and J 4 bases, leaving 16 bases between the germline ends. CDR3 length equals 15 residues. The germline gives CDR1 SNHLY, CDR2 FYNNEI. CDR3 region: CASSGTKLGGYGYTF. The CDR3, as DNA: TGTGCCAGCAGTGGCACAAAATTAGGAGGCTATGGCTACACCTTC.

The chain couples TRBV9 to TRBJ1-2; 7 bases are a match to TRBD1. Trimming at V came to 0 bases and at J to 4 bases, leaving 6 bases not matched to a gene. The CDR3 contains 15 residues. The germline CDR1 and CDR2 sequences are SGDLS and YYNGEE. CDR3 coding DNA: TGTGCCAGCAGCGTAGAAACAGGGGATGGCTATGGCTACACCTTC. It codes for CASSVETGDGYGYTF.

This chain uses TRBV10-3 with TRBJ1-1; the match to TRBD1 covers 8 bases. CDR1 and CDR2 (germline): ENHRY, SYGVKD. V was clipped by 0 bases and J by 4 bases; unmatched bases: 4. This CDR3 has 15 amino acids. The CDR3 bases are TGTGCCATCAGTGAGTCGCAGGGGGCAAGCACTGAAGCTTTCTTT. Encoded protein: CAISESQGASTEAFF.

This clone was detected only once. The J gene is TRBJ1-5, the V gene TRBV19; D unclear. Germline V gene sequence: CDR1 LNHDA, CDR2 SQIVND (reference sequence). V was cut by 6 bases and J by 6 bases, with 15 bases left in between. This CDR3 is 14 amino acids long. In nucleotides, the CDR3 is TGTGCCAGTAGCCCTACGCGTCGGGGTCAGCCCCAGCATTTT. Residues: CASSPTRRGQPQHF.

This chain links TRBV10-2 with TRBJ1-3; TRBD1 agrees at 7 bases. The ends lost 8 bases at V and 1 base at J; junction bases unmatched: 11. Germline CDR1 is WSHSY and CDR2 is SAAADI. CDR3 size: 16 residues. The CDR3 region is CASLGQAQTSGNTIYF. The CDR3 nucleotides read TGCGCCAGCCTCGGACAGGCCCAAACTTCTGGAAACACCATATATTTT.

The chain is built from TRBV25-1 and TRBJ1-6, with 9 bases lining up with TRBD1. Germline CDR1 is MGHDK and CDR2 is SYGVNS. V lost 4 bases and J lost 4; bases outside the gene matches: 5. This CDR3 is built from 16 residues. DNA for the CDR3: TGTGCCAGCAGTGCGGCGGGGACAGGGTATAATTCACCCCTCCACTTT. This translates into CASSAAGTGYNSPLHF.

This chain uses TRBV4-2 with TRBJ1-2; D might be TRBD1 (5 bases). Germline CDR1 is LGHNA and CDR2 is YNFKEQ. Trimming removed 1 base from V and 0 bases from J, with 9 bases in between. The CDR3 is 15 amino acids. The CDR3 protein is CASSQAGEANYGYTF. The CDR3 nucleotides are TGTGCCAGCAGCCAAGCGGGGGAAGCTAACTATGGCTACACCTTC.

The chain recombines TRBV4-3 with TRBJ2-3; 9 nucleotides agree with TRBD2. Germline V gene data show CDR1 as LGHNA and CDR2 as YSLEER. The CDR3 totals 15 residues. After removal of 5 bases from V and 4 bases from J, the junction contained 7 bases not matched to a gene. CDR3 sequence: CASSKGLAGADTQYF. The CDR3 DNA reads TGCGCCAGCAGCAAGGGACTAGCAGGGGCAGATACGCAGTATTTT.

The chain carries TRBV19 and TRBJ1-6; unclear D gene. V was trimmed by 9 bases and J by 5 bases, leaving 17 bases between them. The CDR3 sequence is 15 residues long. Germline CDR1 LNHDA, CDR2 SQIVND (reference sequence). In DNA, the CDR3 is TGTGCCAGCCGTACCGGGGATTTCGATAATTCACCCCTCCACTTT. Residues: CASRTGDFDNSPLHF. Filled out from reference TRBV19 and TRBJ1-6, the complete variable domain reads DGGITQSPKYLFRKEGQNVTLSCEQNLNHDAMYWYRQDPGQGLRLIYYSQIVNDFQKGDIAEGYSVSREKKESFPLTVTSAQKNPTAFYLCASRTGDFDNSPLHFGNGTRLTVT.

The chain employs TRBV5-1 and TRBJ2-1, with 9 bases that match TRBD2. The CDR3 has 15 residues. Germline-derived CDR1 and CDR2 are SGHRS and YFSETQ. V gave up 0 bases and J gave up 8 bases; unmatched junction bases: 6. CDR3 DNA sequence: TGCGCCAGCAGCTTGGGAGGCGGGGGGGCTCATGAGCAGTTCTTC. Protein product: CASSLGGGGAHEQFF.

This chain joins TRBV5-5 and TRBJ1-5, with D perhaps TRBD1 (5 bases). CDR1 and CDR2 (germline): SGHKS, YYEKEE (reference sequence). The CDR3 totals 12 residues. V lost 1 base and J 10 bases, leaving 9 bases between the germline ends. CDR3 residues: CASSLMGGPQHF. In nucleotides, the CDR3 is TGTGCCAGCAGCTTGATGGGGGGACCCCAGCATTTT.

The CDR3 spells CASSSIDRGQVGELFF. CDR3 DNA sequence: TGTGCCAGCAGCTCAATCGACAGGGGGCAAGTCGGGGAGCTGTTTTTT. The chain carries TRBV5-4 and TRBJ2-2; 10 positions match TRBD1. V was pared by 3 bases and J by 7 bases, with 9 bases of the junction left unmatched. The V gene's germline CDR1 is SGHNT and CDR2 YYREEE (reference sequence). The CDR3 has 16 residues.

The chain joins TRBV19 to TRBJ1-1; D gene ambiguous. CDR3 length: 13 amino acids. From germline, CDR1 is LNHDA and CDR2 SQIVND (reference sequence). Trimming left V 5 bases short and J 0 bases short, with 7 bases between. The CDR3 DNA follows: TGTGCCAGTAGTTTACAGATGAACACTGAAGCTTTCTTT. Encoded protein: CASSLQMNTEAFF.

This chain joins TRBV18 and TRBJ2-4; tentative D call: TRBD1 (6 bases). Germline loops: CDR1 KGHSH, CDR2 LQKENI. Trimming stripped 1 base from V and 6 bases from J, with 13 bases between. The CDR3 has 15 amino acids. CDR3 bases: TGTGCCAGCTCACCACTCGCAGGGGAAATAAACATTCAGTACTTC. Translated: CASSPLAGEINIQYF.

The rearrangement uses TRBV30 and TRBJ2-1; D is unresolved. The CDR3 contains 11 residues. The germline V gene has CDR1 GTSNPN and CDR2 SVGIG (reference sequence). Trimming shortened V by 5 bases and J by 9 bases, and 11 bases separated the two germline ends. The CDR3 sequence is CAWGAQIEQFF. The CDR3 DNA follows: TGTGCCTGGGGCGCCCAGATTGAGCAGTTCTTC.

The chain has TRBV19 and TRBJ1-5; no definite D call. V was cut by 3 bases and J by 2 bases, with 14 bases left in between. CDR3 length: 16 residues. Germline V gives CDR1 LNHDA, CDR2 SQIVND (reference sequence). CDR3 nucleotide sequence: TGTGCCAGTAGTATCAGGTTAGCGGTCGGCAATCAGCCCCAGCATTTT. Translating it yields CASSIRLAVGNQPQHF.